This T cell receptor (beta chain) comes out of a study of cytomegalovirus exposure and HLA in healthy donors. General observations from the study: In the analysis, some V segments, TRBV6-2 and TRBV6-3 included, were excluded as indistinguishable. A later analysis linked a missense variant in DCLRE1C to the trimming of TCR beta V and J genes. Apart from CMV serostatus, no immune exposure information was available. What a later analysis reportedly showed was that an Asian-associated ancestry cluster had fewer N-insertions than the 666-donor mean.

This clone came up a few times. Its antigen is as yet unknown. This CDR3 spans 15 amino acids. Germline loops: CDR1 MGHRA, CDR2 YSYEKL. V was clipped by 4 bases and J by 0 bases, with 13 bases between them. PCR was performed using 60 Vbeta and 13 Jbeta primers. Some clones are missing from TCRdb's copy, which holds only in-frame ones; the method was immunoSEQ multiplex PCR. The repertoire includes 150,000 to 170,000 clones, approximately 72% of them detected once, and 1.2% to 1.5% sits in the top ten. This TCR was recovered from a young man in good health and CMV-seronegative. This chain joins TRBV4-1 and TRBJ2-7; unclear D gene. The sequenced material came from PBMCs. For the CDR3, the DNA is TGCGCCAGCAGCCCTTTACTCCTCGACTCCTACGAGCAGTACTTC. This gives the protein CASSPLLLDSYEQYF.